Following are 2 T cell receptor beta chains from one sample sequenced in a study of identical twins. TCRdb re-derived calls from the 5' RACE reads in MiXCR, one entry per CDR3 protein. The sample includes about 210,000 distinct CDR3 sequences, approximately 9% of them seen just once. Sequenced material: memory (CD45RO+) T cells sorted from blood. Source of these receptors: a young woman in good health.

This clonotype was counted between two and nine times. The chain couples TRBV6-6 to TRBJ1-2; maybe TRBD1 (6 bases). The germline V gene encodes CDR1 MNHNY and CDR2 SVGAGI (reference sequence). Trimming stripped 1 base from V and 6 bases from J, with 9 bases between. The length of the CDR3 is 13 residues. CDR3 loop: CASSYWPGDGYTF. The CDR3, as DNA: TGTGCCAGCAGTTACTGGCCAGGGGATGGCTACACCTTC.

CDR3 in amino acids: CASSPRQGKADEQYF. DNA of the CDR3: TGTGCCAGCAGCCCTCGGCAGGGGAAGGCGGACGAGCAGTACTTC. The rearrangement uses TRBV7-6 and TRBJ2-7, with a tentative D call TRBD1 (6 bases). Germline-derived CDR1 and CDR2 are SGHVS and FNYEAQ. V lost 5 bases and J lost 5, with 19 bases in between. This CDR3 has 15 amino acids.